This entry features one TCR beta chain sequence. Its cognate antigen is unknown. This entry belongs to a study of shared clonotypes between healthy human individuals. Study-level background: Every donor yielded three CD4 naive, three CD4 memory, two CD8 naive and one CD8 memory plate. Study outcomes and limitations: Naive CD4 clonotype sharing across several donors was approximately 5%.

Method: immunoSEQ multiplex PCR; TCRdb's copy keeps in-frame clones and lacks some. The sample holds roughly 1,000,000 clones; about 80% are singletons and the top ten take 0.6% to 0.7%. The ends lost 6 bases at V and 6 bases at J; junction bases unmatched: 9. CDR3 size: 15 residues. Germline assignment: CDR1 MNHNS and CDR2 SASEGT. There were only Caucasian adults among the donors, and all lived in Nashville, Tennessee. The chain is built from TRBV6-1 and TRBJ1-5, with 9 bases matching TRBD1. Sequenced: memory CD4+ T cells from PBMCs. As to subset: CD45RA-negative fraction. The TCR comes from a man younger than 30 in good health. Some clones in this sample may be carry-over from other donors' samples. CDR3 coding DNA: TGTGCCAGCAGGGTGGGACAGGGAGGCGGTCAGCCCCAGCATTTT. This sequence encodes CASRVGQGGGQPQHF.